One T cell receptor (beta chain) is described in this entry. Its target is unknown. The entry originates in a study of cytomegalovirus exposure and HLA in healthy donors. V lost 4 bases to trimming and J lost 0 bases, with 11 bases between them. The CDR3 is 15 amino acids. Germline assignment: CDR1 SGHRS and CDR2 YFSETQ. General study results and limits: In vitro confirmation showed three CMV-associated chains to be CMV antigen specific.

Here immunoSEQ multiplex PCR was the method, and the copy in TCRdb shows in-frame clones only, minus some. The profile shows a few hundred thousand clones, just over 85% of them singletons. V and J are TRBV5-1 and TRBJ2-1, with D possibly matching TRBD2 (6 bases). Sample: PBMCs. This clonotype was obtained from a woman younger than 35 in good health and CMV-seronegative. The CDR3: CASSGGIYSYNEQFF. In DNA, the CDR3 is TGCGCCAGCAGCGGAGGGATTTACTCCTACAATGAGCAGTTCTTC.